This TCR beta chain is drawn from a study of post-analysis software for immune sequencing data. General observations from the study: With TRBV5-6, TRBV5-1 and TRBV20-1 included, five TRBV segments were more frequent in patients than in controls. Strong co-clustering by F measure was seen for same-batch samples.

Trimming shortened V by 1 base and J by 0 bases, and 10 bases separated the two germline ends. This CDR3 spans 15 amino acids. CDR1 and CDR2 from the germline V gene are PRHDT and FYEKMQ (reference sequence). cDNA libraries of TCR beta carried unique molecular identifiers. When roughly 0.85 to 11 million T cells were used, they gave 500,000 or so cDNA molecules. One entry per CDR3 protein results from TCRdb running MiXCR on the PCR reads. The sample lists about 430,000 distinct CDR3 sequences, more than 30% occurring once. About this clonotype: Antigen unknown.

The sequence derives from a girl aged 2-9 years with multiple sclerosis. Sequencing was carried out using blood. The V and J genes are TRBV13 and TRBJ2-7; no clear D gene. This chain's CDR3 is CASSLEGFSSYEQYF. The CDR3 region has the DNA TGTGCCAGCAGCTTAGAAGGGTTTAGCTCCTACGAGCAGTACTTC.